A single sample gave rise to the 4 T cell receptor beta chains below, sequenced in a study of tumor and adjacent non-tumor tissue in lung cancer (dated by TCRdb to 2016 to 2019). Receptor libraries were prepared by multiplex PCR. TCRdb records Illumina HiSeq 2500 as the sequencer. Following protocols modified from ARM-PCR, the researchers constructed TCRbeta libraries through three rounds of nested PCR with primers (Table S4). TCRdb reran the public reads through fastp at Q25 and MiXCR, keeping productive beta chains. Rows merge per CDR3 protein into single entries with the most common DNA and genes. This sample is represented by more than 120,000 distinct CDR3 sequences; around 67% of them were singletons. Of the sample, 18% falls within the top ten clones. RNA was extracted from bulk unsorted tissue and checked for quality with a NanoDrop ND-1000 and an Agilent 2100. Source material: lung tumor tissue. The origin of the receptors is a man aged 55 to 69 with small cell lung cancer.

The V and J genes are TRBV20-1 and TRBJ2-5; 7 nucleotides line up with TRBD2. Germline loops: CDR1 DFQATT, CDR2 SNEGSKA (reference sequence). The CDR3 runs 14 residues. Trimming at V came to 6 bases and at J to 5 bases, leaving 12 bases not matched to a gene. The CDR3 DNA is TGCAGTGCCACGTGGGAGGGCAATCACGAGACCCAGTACTTC. Translated, it gives CSATWEGNHETQYF.

The CDR3 sequence: CASSDSGQGRDTEAFF. Here the CDR3 DNA reads TGCGCCAGCAGTGACTCCGGACAGGGCCGGGACACTGAAGCTTTCTTT. The rearrangement uses TRBV10-1 and TRBJ1-1; 8 positions match TRBD1. The CDR3 spans 16 residues. Looked up from germline, CDR1 is WNHNN and CDR2 is SYGVQD (reference sequence). The junction had 9 bases not matched to a gene; V was cut back by 3 bases and J by 3 bases.

This chain connects TRBV5-5 to TRBJ1-1; D perhaps matches TRBD1 (5 bases). This CDR3 is built from 15 residues. Germline V gene sequence: CDR1 SGHKS, CDR2 YYEKEE (reference sequence). V was trimmed by 4 bases and J by 0 bases, leaving 13 bases between them. CDR3 nucleotides: TGTGCCAGCAGCCCCAGGGAGGGACTGAACACTGAAGCTTTCTTT. Encoded protein: CASSPREGLNTEAFF. The full variable domain, its missing parts supplied by reference TRBV5-5 and TRBJ1-1, is DAGVTQSPTHLIKTRGQQVTLRCSPISGHKSVSWYQQVLGQGPQFIFQYYEKEERGRGNFPDRFSARQFPNYSSELNVNALLLGDSALYLCASSPREGLNTEAFFGQGTRLTVV.

A word on this clonotype: A much bigger clone sits one base away, suggesting this may be a read error. This sequence joins TRBV6-5 and TRBJ1-1, with D maybe TRBD1 (5 bases). Germline assignment: CDR1 MNHEY and CDR2 SVGAGI. Trimming pared 6 bases from V and 7 bases from J, leaving 12 bases between. This CDR3 has 12 amino acids. CDR3 sequence (DNA): TGTGCCAGCAGCCGACAGTTGGGTGAAGCTTTCTTT. Amino acid sequence: CASSRQLGEAFF.